This is a list of T cell receptor beta chains from one sample in a study of blood T cell repertoires in COVID-19. Sequencing was performed with immunoSEQ multiplex PCR; in TCRdb, only in-frame clones are kept and a portion is missing. The repertoire holds 53,000 or so clones, about 90% seen once, with 13% in the top ten. Sequenced input: peripheral blood. The receptors stem from an elderly man with acute or convalescent COVID-19. The CDR3 runs from the conserved cysteine through the conserved F or W. D genes are given only for firm matches. Not all rows give a size; the values are once, few, many and, for expanded clones, a class.

DNA,CDR3,D,size,V,J
TGCGCCAGCTCGCTTGAGAGGGGGAATTCACCCCTCCACTTT,CASSLERGNSPLHF,NA,few,TRBV5-1,TRBJ1-6
TGTGCCAGCAGCTTAGGCCTAGGACTAGCGGGCTGGGGGCCTCCCTACGAGCAGTACTTC,CASSLGLGLAGWGPPYEQYF,TRBD2,NA,TRBV13,TRBJ2-7
TGTGCCAGTAGTCTCTTAACCGCGACCCGGGGGCCCCAGCATTTT,CASSLLTATRGPQHF,NA,NA,TRBV19,TRBJ1-5
TGTGCCAGCAGTTCGGGACTAGCGGGGGGGATCACCGGGGAGCTGTTTTTT,CASSSGLAGGITGELFF,TRBD2,NA,TRBV27,TRBJ2-2
TGTGCCACCAGTGAACAAACAGGGGGCCTAGATACGCAGTATTTT,CATSEQTGGLDTQYF,TRBD1,NA,TRBV24-1,TRBJ2-3
TGTGCCAGCAGCTTGGCGGGGACCGGGGAGCTGTTTTTT,CASSLAGTGELFF,NA,NA,TRBV5-6,TRBJ2-2
TGTGCCAGCAGCCTGGCGGGAGGAAACACCATATATTTT,CASSLAGGNTIYF,NA,NA,TRBV3-1/TRBV3-2,TRBJ1-3
TGTGCCAGTAGTATAGGGACAAGGGGATTCTATGGCTACACCTTC,CASSIGTRGFYGYTF,NA,NA,TRBV19,TRBJ1-2
TGTGCCACCCAGAGGGGGTTCACTGAAGCTTTCTTT,CATQRGFTEAFF,NA,NA,TRBV28,TRBJ1-1
TGTGCCAGCAGCCAAGGGGGAGGTTTGGAGTACTTC,CASSQGGGLEYF,NA,NA,TRBV3-1/TRBV3-2,TRBJ2-7
TGCGCCAGCAGCACAGGACAGGGGAACTCTGGGGCCAACGTCCTGACTTTC,CASSTGQGNSGANVLTF,TRBD1,NA,TRBV5-1,TRBJ2-6
TGTGCCAGCAGCTTAGAAGGGAGGAGTACAGATACGCAGTATTTT,CASSLEGRSTDTQYF,NA,NA,TRBV11-3,TRBJ2-3
TGTGCCAGCAGCTTCGCAGGGGGGAGGACTGAAGCTTTCTTT,CASSFAGGRTEAFF,TRBD1,once,TRBV5-8,TRBJ1-1
TGTGCCAGCAGCTTATTAGGGACTAAGATGTCGAATGAGCAGTTCTTC,CASSLLGTKMSNEQFF,TRBD2,NA,TRBV7-9,TRBJ2-1
TGTGCCACCCATGGGGGAACAGGGGTAGGGCCTAATGAAAAACTGTTTTTT,CATHGGTGVGPNEKLFF,TRBD1,NA,TRBV24-1,TRBJ1-4
TGTGCCATCACGACAGGGGCTCGGTATGGCTACACCTTC,CAITTGARYGYTF,TRBD1,NA,TRBV28,TRBJ1-2
TGTGCCAGCAGCTTTTCCACAGGGGCCGGCTACACCTTC,CASSFSTGAGYTF,TRBD1,NA,TRBV5-6,TRBJ1-2
TGTGCCAGCAGCCGGGAGCTTAACACCGGGGAGCTGTTTTTT,CASSRELNTGELFF,NA,NA,TRBV3-1/TRBV3-2,TRBJ2-2
TGTGCCAGCAGCCCTGGGGACAGTGACTATGGCTACACCTTC,CASSPGDSDYGYTF,TRBD1,NA,TRBV5-6,TRBJ1-2
TGTGCCAGCAGTGAAGGTTTGAGAGGAGCTAACTATGGCTACACCTTC,CASSEGLRGANYGYTF,NA,NA,TRBV6-1,TRBJ1-2
TGCAGCGTTGACAGTAACTATGGCTACACCTTC,CSVDSNYGYTF,NA,NA,TRBV29-1,TRBJ1-2
TGTGCCAGCACTCGGACAGGGGGCGACTATGGCTACACCTTC,CASTRTGGDYGYTF,TRBD1,NA,TRBV27,TRBJ1-2
TGTGCCAGCAATCCAATTCGGACAGACTTCTATGGCTACACCTTC,CASNPIRTDFYGYTF,NA,NA,TRBV6-5,TRBJ1-2
TGTGCCATCAGTAACCAGGGACAGGGATACAATCAGCCCCAGCATTTT,CAISNQGQGYNQPQHF,TRBD1,once,TRBV10-3,TRBJ1-5
TGTGCCAGTAATCGACAGTTGAACACCGGGGAGCTGTTTTTT,CASNRQLNTGELFF,NA,NA,TRBV19,TRBJ2-2
TGTGCCAGCAGCCCAAAGGGGGACAGGGCTCGACGGGGCTACACCTTC,CASSPKGDRARRGYTF,TRBD1,NA,TRBV4-2,TRBJ1-2
TGCAGTGCTAGTAGTGGGGCAGGGGCCAACGTCCTGACTTTC,CSASSGAGANVLTF,NA,NA,TRBV20-1,TRBJ2-6
TGCGCCAGCAGCTTAAGACTTTCCGGGGCCAACGTCCTGACTTTC,CASSLRLSGANVLTF,NA,NA,TRBV5-1,TRBJ2-6
TGTGCCAGTACCTCAATAGCGGGGGACACCAATGAGCAGTTCTTC,CASTSIAGDTNEQFF,TRBD2,NA,TRBV19,TRBJ2-1
TGTGCCAGCAGCCTGGGGACAGACTATGGCTACACCTTC,CASSLGTDYGYTF,TRBD1,NA,TRBV5-5,TRBJ1-2
TGTGCCAGTAGTATAAGCGGGGCCGACACCGGGGAGCTGTTTTTT,CASSISGADTGELFF,TRBD2,NA,TRBV19,TRBJ2-2
TGTGCCAGCAGCCCACAGACTAGCGGTGGGACCGGGGAGCTGTTTTTT,CASSPQTSGGTGELFF,TRBD2,NA,TRBV11-3,TRBJ2-2
TGTGCCAGCAGCTTAGTTAGGTCACGGAGCTCTGGGGCCAACGTCCTGACTTTC,CASSLVRSRSSGANVLTF,NA,NA,TRBV11-2,TRBJ2-6
TGCGCCAGCAGTTCGAGGGCGGGGGCCTACGAGCAGTACTTC,CASSSRAGAYEQYF,TRBD2,NA,TRBV23-1,TRBJ2-7
TGCGCCAGCAGCCCGGGCGGGGCGGCGGGGGCCAACGTCCTGACTTTC,CASSPGGAAGANVLTF,NA,NA,TRBV5-1,TRBJ2-6
TGTGCCTGGAGGGAAGAGGGCCGGGCGGACTATGGCTACACCTTC,CAWREEGRADYGYTF,NA,few,TRBV30,TRBJ1-2
TGTGCCAGTAGTATAACGGGGAGACAGGGGACAGATACGCAGTATTTT,CASSITGRQGTDTQYF,TRBD1,NA,TRBV19,TRBJ2-3
TGTGCCAGCAGTTTGGGGACACCTGAAGCTTTCTTT,CASSLGTPEAFF,NA,NA,TRBV12-3/TRBV12-4,TRBJ1-1
TGCAGCGTTGGGGAGGGGACAGGGATTGAGACCCAGTACTTC,CSVGEGTGIETQYF,TRBD1,once,TRBV29-1,TRBJ2-5
TGTGCCAGCAGCCACCCTAGGGGGAGAAACTATGGCTACACCTTC,CASSHPRGRNYGYTF,NA,NA,TRBV14,TRBJ1-2
TGCGCCAGCAGCCGGTGGAGGAATGAAAAACTGTTTTTT,CASSRWRNEKLFF,NA,NA,TRBV4-1,TRBJ1-4
TGTGCCAGCAGCTTAGTTCTGGGCATGAACACTGAAGCTTTCTTT,CASSLVLGMNTEAFF,NA,NA,TRBV11-2,TRBJ1-1
TGTGCCAGCAGCTTCGGGTTTGGGGGGGAGCTGTTTTTT,CASSFGFGGELFF,NA,once,TRBV11-3,TRBJ2-2
TGTGCCAGCAGTAAAGGACACATACAAGAGACCCAGTACTTC,CASSKGHIQETQYF,NA,NA,TRBV13,TRBJ2-5
TGTGCCAGCAGCCCAGGGCCCCGAAACACCATATATTTT,CASSPGPRNTIYF,NA,once,TRBV9,TRBJ1-3
TGTGCCAGCAGTTTATCCAGACAGGGAAACACCATATATTTT,CASSLSRQGNTIYF,NA,NA,TRBV27,TRBJ1-3
TGTGCCAGTAGTACCCACTGGACAGGGGCCGCAATCGTACTGTTTTTT,CASSTHWTGAAIVLFF,TRBD1,NA,TRBV19,TRBJ1-4
TGCGCCAGCAGCTTGACAGCGAACACTGAAGCTTTCTTT,CASSLTANTEAFF,NA,NA,TRBV5-1,TRBJ1-1
TGCGCCAGCAGACGACAGGGTTCGGGCAATGAGCAGTTCTTC,CASRRQGSGNEQFF,TRBD1,NA,TRBV5-1,TRBJ2-1
TGTGCCAGCGGTGAGGGCTCCTACAATGAGCAGTTCTTC,CASGEGSYNEQFF,NA,NA,TRBV19,TRBJ2-1
TGTGCCAGTAGTATCAACAGTAACTATGGCTACACCTTC,CASSINSNYGYTF,NA,NA,TRBV19,TRBJ1-2
TGTGCCAGCAGCCAAGGAGAGGGCTCCTATGGCTACACCTTC,CASSQGEGSYGYTF,NA,NA,TRBV3-1/TRBV3-2,TRBJ1-2
TGTGCCAGCAGCAAAGGGCGGGACAGGGGTTTCCATCAGCCCCAGCATTTT,CASSKGRDRGFHQPQHF,NA,NA,TRBV21-1,TRBJ1-5